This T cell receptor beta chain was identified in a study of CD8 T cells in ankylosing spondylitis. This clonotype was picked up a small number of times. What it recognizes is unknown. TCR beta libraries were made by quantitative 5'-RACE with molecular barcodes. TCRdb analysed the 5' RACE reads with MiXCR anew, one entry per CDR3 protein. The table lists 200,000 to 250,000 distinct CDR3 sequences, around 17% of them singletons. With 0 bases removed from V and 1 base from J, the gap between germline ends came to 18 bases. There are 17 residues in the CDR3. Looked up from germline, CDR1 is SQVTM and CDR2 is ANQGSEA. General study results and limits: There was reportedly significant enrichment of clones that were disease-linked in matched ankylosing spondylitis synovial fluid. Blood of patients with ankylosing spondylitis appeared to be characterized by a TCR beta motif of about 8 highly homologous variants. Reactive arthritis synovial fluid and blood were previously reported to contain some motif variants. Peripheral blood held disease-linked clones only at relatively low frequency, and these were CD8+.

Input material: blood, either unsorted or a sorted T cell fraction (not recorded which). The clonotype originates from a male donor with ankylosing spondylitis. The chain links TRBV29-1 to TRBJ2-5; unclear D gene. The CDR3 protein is CSVEDLHQNSIQETQYF. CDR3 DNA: TGCAGCGTTGAAGATCTTCACCAGAATTCGATCCAAGAGACCCAGTACTTC.